The rows below give T cell receptor beta chains drawn from one sample of a study of blood T cell repertoires in COVID-19. Method: immunoSEQ multiplex PCR; TCRdb's copy keeps in-frame clones and lacks some. The table has 350,000 or so clones, about 90% seen once; the top ten hold roughly 1%. Sample: PBMCs or T cells enriched from blood (not recorded which). The source of these receptors is a woman in her 30s who had recovered from COVID-19. CDR3s include the opening cysteine and the closing phenylalanine or tryptophan. D genes are given only for firm matches. Not every row has a clone size; where given, it reads once, few, many or a size class.

v_call: TRBV21-1; clone_size: NA; j_call: TRBJ2-3; d_call: NA; cdr3_length: 16; cdr3_aa: CASTPGLADRRDTQYF; cdr3_nt: TGTGCCAGCACCCCCGGGCTAGCGGATAGGAGAGATACGCAGTATTTT
v_call: TRBV7-7; clone_size: NA; j_call: TRBJ2-3; d_call: TRBD2; cdr3_length: 18; cdr3_aa: CASSLGASGGASTDTQYF; cdr3_nt: TGTGCCAGCAGCTTAGGGGCTAGCGGGGGCGCCAGCACAGATACGCAGTATTTT
v_call: TRBV23-1; clone_size: NA; j_call: TRBJ2-3; d_call: TRBD1; cdr3_length: 18; cdr3_aa: CASSQIPPGQGSTDTQYF; cdr3_nt: TGCGCCAGCAGTCAAATTCCACCGGGACAGGGTAGCACAGATACGCAGTATTTT
v_call: TRBV5-5; clone_size: NA; j_call: TRBJ2-2; d_call: NA; cdr3_length: 14; cdr3_aa: CASRPRGNTGELFF; cdr3_nt: TGTGCCAGCAGGCCCAGGGGGAACACCGGGGAGCTGTTTTTT
v_call: TRBV10-2; clone_size: NA; j_call: TRBJ2-7; d_call: NA; cdr3_length: 13; cdr3_aa: CASTDGPGDEQYF; cdr3_nt: TGCGCCAGTACGGACGGGCCCGGGGACGAGCAGTACTTC
v_call: TRBV5-1; clone_size: once; j_call: TRBJ1-2; d_call: NA; cdr3_length: 13; cdr3_aa: CASSWAENYGYTF; cdr3_nt: TGCGCCAGCAGCTGGGCAGAGAACTATGGCTACACCTTC
v_call: TRBV3-1/TRBV3-2; clone_size: NA; j_call: TRBJ1-1; d_call: NA; cdr3_length: 14; cdr3_aa: CASSQWGEGTEAFF; cdr3_nt: TGTGCCAGCAGCCAATGGGGTGAGGGCACTGAAGCTTTCTTT
v_call: TRBV6-5; clone_size: NA; j_call: TRBJ1-1; d_call: NA; cdr3_length: 13; cdr3_aa: CATQDNVNTEAFF; cdr3_nt: TGTGCCACTCAGGACAACGTGAACACTGAAGCTTTCTTT
v_call: TRBV7-9; clone_size: NA; j_call: TRBJ2-5; d_call: NA; cdr3_length: 17; cdr3_aa: CASSLEDSRMPVETQYF; cdr3_nt: TGTGCCAGCAGCTTAGAGGACAGCCGCATGCCAGTAGAAACCCAGTACTTC
v_call: TRBV28; clone_size: NA; j_call: TRBJ2-5; d_call: NA; cdr3_length: 14; cdr3_aa: CASSLSSPQETQYF; cdr3_nt: TGTGCCAGCAGTTTGTCCTCCCCGCAAGAGACCCAGTACTTC
v_call: TRBV19; clone_size: NA; j_call: TRBJ2-3; d_call: TRBD2; cdr3_length: 15; cdr3_aa: CASSILGGGTDTQYF; cdr3_nt: TGTGCCAGTAGTATCCTCGGGGGGGGGACAGATACGCAGTATTTT
v_call: TRBV4-3; clone_size: few; j_call: TRBJ2-5; d_call: NA; cdr3_length: 15; cdr3_aa: CASSQANGGFETQYF; cdr3_nt: TGCGCCAGCAGCCAAGCCAACGGAGGGTTTGAGACCCAGTACTTC
v_call: TRBV7-2; clone_size: NA; j_call: TRBJ1-2; d_call: NA; cdr3_length: 14; cdr3_aa: CASSTLGQLQGYTF; cdr3_nt: TGTGCCAGCAGCACCTTAGGACAGCTCCAGGGCTACACCTTC
v_call: TRBV9; clone_size: few; j_call: TRBJ1-2; d_call: TRBD1; cdr3_length: 15; cdr3_aa: CASTLTGEGAGGYTF; cdr3_nt: TGTGCCAGCACCTTAACCGGCGAGGGGGCCGGCGGCTACACCTTC
v_call: TRBV6-2/TRBV6-3; clone_size: few; j_call: TRBJ1-1; d_call: NA; cdr3_length: 16; cdr3_aa: CASSYWASSRTTEAFF; cdr3_nt: TGTGCCAGCAGTTACTGGGCCTCAAGTAGGACTACTGAAGCTTTCTTT
v_call: TRBV5-1; clone_size: NA; j_call: TRBJ2-3; d_call: TRBD2; cdr3_length: 15; cdr3_aa: CASSLGLAGGNTQYF; cdr3_nt: TGCGCCAGCAGCTTGGGACTAGCGGGGGGGAATACGCAGTATTTT
v_call: TRBV14; clone_size: once; j_call: TRBJ1-5; d_call: NA; cdr3_length: 20; cdr3_aa: CASSQLPQELWIVGNQPQHF; cdr3_nt: TGTGCCAGCAGCCAACTTCCACAGGAATTATGGATCGTTGGCAATCAGCCCCAGCATTTT
v_call: TRBV7-9; clone_size: NA; j_call: TRBJ2-1; d_call: NA; cdr3_length: 15; cdr3_aa: CASSLGRGSYNEQFF; cdr3_nt: TGTGCCAGCAGCTTAGGCAGGGGCTCCTACAATGAGCAGTTCTTC
v_call: TRBV19; clone_size: NA; j_call: TRBJ1-5; d_call: NA; cdr3_length: 11; cdr3_aa: CASPYHQPQHF; cdr3_nt: TGTGCCAGCCCCTATCATCAGCCCCAGCATTTT
v_call: TRBV15; clone_size: NA; j_call: TRBJ2-7; d_call: TRBD2; cdr3_length: 19; cdr3_aa: CATSRDRGLAGGLTYEQYF; cdr3_nt: TGTGCCACCAGCAGAGATCGGGGACTAGCGGGGGGCTTAACCTACGAGCAGTACTTC
v_call: TRBV28; clone_size: NA; j_call: TRBJ1-6; d_call: NA; cdr3_length: 12; cdr3_aa: CASRSYNSPLHF; cdr3_nt: TGTGCCAGCCGCTCCTATAATTCACCCCTCCACTTT
v_call: TRBV27; clone_size: NA; j_call: TRBJ2-7; d_call: TRBD2; cdr3_length: 17; cdr3_aa: CASSQRPGLAGLYEQYF; cdr3_nt: TGTGCCAGCAGTCAACGCCCCGGACTAGCGGGGTTGTACGAGCAGTACTTC
v_call: TRBV3-1/TRBV3-2; clone_size: NA; j_call: TRBJ2-7; d_call: TRBD2; cdr3_length: 16; cdr3_aa: CASSHRGTSGVHEQYF; cdr3_nt: TGTGCCAGCAGCCATCGCGGGACTAGCGGGGTCCACGAGCAGTACTTC
v_call: TRBV19; clone_size: NA; j_call: TRBJ1-5; d_call: NA; cdr3_length: 15; cdr3_aa: CASTSRQDSNQPQHF; cdr3_nt: TGTGCCAGCACCTCCCGACAGGACTCCAATCAGCCCCAGCATTTT
v_call: TRBV7-2; clone_size: NA; j_call: TRBJ2-3; d_call: TRBD2; cdr3_length: 13; cdr3_aa: CASSTAGADTQYF; cdr3_nt: TGTGCCAGCAGCACCGCGGGGGCAGATACGCAGTATTTT
v_call: TRBV6-6; clone_size: NA; j_call: TRBJ1-1; d_call: TRBD1; cdr3_length: 14; cdr3_aa: CASGGQGAHTEAFF; cdr3_nt: TGTGCCAGCGGCGGGCAGGGGGCGCACACTGAAGCTTTCTTT
v_call: TRBV30; clone_size: NA; j_call: TRBJ1-2; d_call: TRBD1; cdr3_length: 15; cdr3_aa: CALTGTGGAWYGYTF; cdr3_nt: TGTGCCTTAACCGGGACAGGGGGCGCTTGGTATGGCTACACCTTC